The next 10 T cell receptor beta chains were all read from a single sample in a study of early T cells in non-severe SARS-CoV-2 infection. TCRdb re-called the 5' RACE reads through MiXCR, storing one row per CDR3 protein. The sample consists of 35,000 to 45,000 distinct CDR3 sequences, about 5.9% of them appearing once. The source was whole blood, collected at baseline. The source is an adult who was a healthcare worker with PCR-confirmed SARS-CoV-2 infection or an uninfected control (not recorded which).

This clonotype was counted many times. The J gene is TRBJ1-5, the V gene TRBV5-1; D is perhaps TRBD1 (5 bases). With 2 bases removed from V and 3 bases from J, the gap between germline ends came to 9 bases. This CDR3 comprises 14 residues. Germline V gene lookup returns CDR1 SGHRS and CDR2 YFSETQ. The CDR3 protein is CASSLPGPNQPQHF. The CDR3, as DNA: TGCGCCAGCAGCTTACCGGGACCCAATCAGCCCCAGCATTTT.

The chain recombines TRBV29-1 with TRBJ2-5, with 7 bases that match TRBD1. Germline V gene sequence: CDR1 SQVTM, CDR2 ANQGSEA. The CDR3 length is 11 residues. Germline trimming cut 7 bases from V and 5 bases from J; bases unmatched to any gene: 4. The CDR3 nucleotides are TGCAGCGGTGACAGGGTCGAGACCCAGTACTTC. Protein: CSGDRVETQYF.

This clonotype showed up many times. This rearrangement joins TRBV7-8 to TRBJ1-1; D gene uncertain. Germline CDR1 reads SGHVS; CDR2 reads FQNEAQ. The CDR3 sequence is 18 residues long. The V gene lost 1 base and the J gene lost 0 bases, with 18 bases spanning the gap. CDR3 sequence reads: CASSLGAGEYSMNTEAFF. The CDR3 coding sequence is TGTGCCAGCAGCTTAGGGGCGGGAGAGTACTCAATGAACACTGAAGCTTTCTTT.

This clonotype was detected ten times or more. The chain recombines TRBV28 with TRBJ1-6, with D uncertain. The CDR3 runs to 14 residues. V was shortened by 1 base and J by 5 bases, with 6 bases between the two germline ends. The germline gives CDR1 MDHEN, CDR2 SYDVKM. The CDR3: CASSLYRDNSPLHF. The DNA of the CDR3 is TGTGCCAGCAGTTTATACAGAGATAATTCACCCCTCCACTTT.

This clonotype has ten or more counts. V is TRBV19 and J is TRBJ1-5; D may be TRBD1 (5 bases). Germline V gene data show CDR1 as LNHDA and CDR2 as SQIVND (reference sequence). The CDR3 totals 15 residues. V dropped 7 bases and J dropped 2 bases, with 15 bases sitting between them. The CDR3 spells CASTPQGLGNQPQHF. In nucleotides, the CDR3 is TGTGCCAGTACCCCCCAGGGATTGGGCAATCAGCCCCAGCATTTT.

There are many counts of this clonotype. This chain connects TRBV20-1 to TRBJ2-1; 9 bases fit TRBD1. CDR1 DFQATT and CDR2 SNEGSKA come from the germline V gene (reference sequence). The CDR3 is 14 residues long. Germline trimming cut 6 bases from V and 2 bases from J; bases unmatched to any gene: 5. The CDR3 region has the DNA TGCAGTGCCAAAAGACAGGGGGCCTACAATGAGCAGTTCTTC. Amino acid sequence: CSAKRQGAYNEQFF.

This clonotype was seen repeatedly, ten times or more. V and J are TRBV5-4 and TRBJ2-7; 10 bases are a match to TRBD1. Germline CDR1 reads SGHNT; CDR2 reads YYREEE (reference sequence). The CDR3 is made up of 15 amino acids. Unmatched junction bases numbered 10, after V lost 5 bases and J lost 5 bases. The CDR3: CASSYDRGRVNEQYF. The CDR3 DNA reads TGTGCCAGCAGTTATGACAGGGGGCGCGTAAACGAGCAGTACTTC.

This clonotype was seen many times. This chain links TRBV28 with TRBJ1-4; maybe TRBD1 (5 bases). The V gene lost 8 bases and the J gene lost 10 bases, with 8 bases spanning the gap. The CDR3 sequence is 10 residues long. CDR1 and CDR2 (germline): MDHEN, SYDVKM. CDR3 sequence reads: CASWGGKLFF. The CDR3 bases are TGTGCCAGCTGGGGGGGAAAACTGTTTTTT.

The rearrangement links TRBV12-3 or TRBV12-4 to TRBJ1-1; the D is unclear. The CDR3 is made up of 12 amino acids. Deletions cut 2 bases from V and 3 bases from J, with 4 bases between. The CDR3 DNA reads TGTGCCAGCAGTTTATCGGACACTGAAGCTTTCTTT. As protein: CASSLSDTEAFF.

The chain has TRBV20-1 and TRBJ2-3; a possible D gene is TRBD1 (5 bases). The CDR3 length is 15 residues. CDR1 is DFQATT, CDR2 SNEGSKA, per germline (reference sequence). V was shortened by 0 bases and J by 6 bases, with 16 bases between the two germline ends. This CDR3 is CSARDRQGVVDTQYF. As DNA, the CDR3 is TGCAGTGCTAGAGATCGGCAGGGTGTGGTGGATACGCAGTATTTT.